This is a list of T cell receptor beta chains from one sample in a study of blood T cell repertoires in COVID-19. Using immunoSEQ multiplex PCR, the repertoire was profiled, and TCRdb retains in-frame clones only, with some absent. The sample includes hundreds of thousands of clones, more than 75% of them seen just once. The specimen sequenced was peripheral blood. These TCRs come from a middle-aged man with acute or convalescent COVID-19. The CDR3 runs from the conserved cysteine through the conserved F or W. A D gene is named only where the DNA matches it firmly. Only part of the rows carry a size: once, few, many, or a class if the clone is expanded.

v_gene	abundance	j_gene	d_gene	CDR3aa	CDR3nt
TRBV7-8	.	TRBJ1-1	.	CASTGGPQGEAFF	TGTGCCAGCACCGGAGGGCCTCAAGGGGAAGCTTTCTTT
TRBV6-6	.	TRBJ1-2	TRBD1	CASTADRALGGYTF	TGTGCCAGCACCGCGGACAGGGCGTTGGGCGGCTACACCTTC
TRBV3-1/TRBV3-2	.	TRBJ2-1	.	CASSQGGQRGNEQFF	TGTGCCAGCAGCCAAGGAGGACAGAGAGGCAATGAGCAGTTCTTC
TRBV7-3	.	TRBJ2-1	.	CASSLTPSRGPSSYNEQFF	TGTGCCAGCAGCTTAACTCCATCGCGGGGACCAAGCTCCTACAATGAGCAGTTCTTC
TRBV7-9	once	TRBJ1-4	TRBD1	CASSNRGEKLFF	TGTGCCAGCAGCAACAGGGGTGAAAAACTGTTTTTT
TRBV6-5	.	TRBJ1-5	TRBD1	CASRIQGSNQPQHF	TGTGCCAGCAGGATACAGGGGAGCAATCAGCCCCAGCATTTT
TRBV7-3	.	TRBJ2-7	TRBD1	CASSLAGGSYEQYF	TGTGCCAGCAGCTTAGCAGGGGGCTCCTACGAGCAGTACTTC
TRBV29-1	.	TRBJ1-1	.	CSVGWGRLIVENTEAFF	TGCAGCGTTGGGTGGGGGCGCCTGATAGTTGAGAACACTGAAGCTTTCTTT
TRBV11-2	.	TRBJ1-2	TRBD1	CGLRTGYNYGYTF	TGTGGTTTAAGGACAGGGTATAACTATGGCTACACCTTC
TRBV5-6	.	TRBJ1-3	.	CASSLGRVVPIYF	TGTGCCAGCAGCTTGGGCCGGGTTGTCCCCATATATTTT
TRBV5-1	once	TRBJ1-4	TRBD1	CASSPQGATNEKLFF	TGCGCCAGCAGCCCCCAGGGGGCAACTAATGAAAAACTGTTTTTT
TRBV9	few	TRBJ1-2	TRBD1	CASSAGQQSNYGYTF	TGTGCCAGCAGCGCGGGACAGCAATCTAACTATGGCTACACCTTC
TRBV5-1	.	TRBJ2-2	TRBD1	CASSSDPGGVGGELFF	TGCGCCAGCAGCTCAGACCCAGGGGGCGTCGGCGGGGAGCTGTTTTTT
TRBV5-1	.	TRBJ1-1	.	CASSLGGLNTEAFF	TGCGCCAGCAGCTTGGGAGGGCTGAACACTGAAGCTTTCTTT
TRBV7-2	few	TRBJ1-2	.	CASSSSGPVYGYTF	TGTGCCAGCAGCTCTTCAGGGCCGGTCTATGGCTACACCTTC
TRBV2	.	TRBJ2-2	.	CASRIQGADGELFF	TGTGCCAGCAGGATACAGGGAGCGGACGGGGAGCTGTTTTTT
TRBV5-1	.	TRBJ2-2	.	CASSFQYTGELFF	TGCGCCAGCAGCTTCCAGTACACCGGGGAGCTGTTTTTT
TRBV27	.	TRBJ2-7	TRBD1	CASSWQGAPRYEQYF	TGTGCCAGCAGTTGGCAGGGGGCCCCCCGCTACGAGCAGTACTTC
TRBV11-2	.	TRBJ1-1	TRBD1	CASSHGQGDTEAFF	TGTGCCAGCAGCCACGGACAGGGAGACACTGAAGCTTTCTTT
TRBV2	.	TRBJ1-5	TRBD1	CASTGTGGNQPQHF	TGTGCCAGTACCGGGACAGGGGGGAATCAGCCCCAGCATTTT